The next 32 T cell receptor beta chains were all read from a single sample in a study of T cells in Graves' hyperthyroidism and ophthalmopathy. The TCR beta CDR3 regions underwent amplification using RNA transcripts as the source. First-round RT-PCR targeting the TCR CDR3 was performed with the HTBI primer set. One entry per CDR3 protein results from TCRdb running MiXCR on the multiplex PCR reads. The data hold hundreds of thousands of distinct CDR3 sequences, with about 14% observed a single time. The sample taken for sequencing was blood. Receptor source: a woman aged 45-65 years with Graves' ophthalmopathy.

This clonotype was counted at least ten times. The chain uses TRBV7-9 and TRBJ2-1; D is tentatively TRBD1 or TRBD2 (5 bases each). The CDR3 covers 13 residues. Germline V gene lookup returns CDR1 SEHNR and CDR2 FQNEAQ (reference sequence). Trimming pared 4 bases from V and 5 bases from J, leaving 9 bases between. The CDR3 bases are TGTGCCAGCAGCTCGGGACCAAACAATGAGCAGTTCTTC. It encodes CASSSGPNNEQFF. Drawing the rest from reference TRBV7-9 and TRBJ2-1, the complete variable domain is DTGVSQNPRHKITKRGQNVTFRCDPISEHNRLYWYRQTLGQGPEFLTYFQNEAQLEKSRLLSDRFSAERPKGSFSTLEIQRTEQGDSAMYLCASSSGPNNEQFFGPGTRLTVL.

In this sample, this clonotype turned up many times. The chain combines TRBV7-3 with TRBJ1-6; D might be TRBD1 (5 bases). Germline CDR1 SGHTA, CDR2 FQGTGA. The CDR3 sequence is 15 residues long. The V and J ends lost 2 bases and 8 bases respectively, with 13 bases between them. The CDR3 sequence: CASSLAGSPYSPLHF. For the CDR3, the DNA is TGTGCCAGCAGCTTAGCAGGGAGTCCTTATTCACCCCTCCACTTT.

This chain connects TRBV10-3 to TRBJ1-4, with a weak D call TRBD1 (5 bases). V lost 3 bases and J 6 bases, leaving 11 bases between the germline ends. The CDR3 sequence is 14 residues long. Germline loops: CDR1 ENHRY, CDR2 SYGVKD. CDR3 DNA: TGTGCCATCAGTGAAGGGGCGCTGTATGAAAAACTGTTTTTT. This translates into CAISEGALYEKLFF.

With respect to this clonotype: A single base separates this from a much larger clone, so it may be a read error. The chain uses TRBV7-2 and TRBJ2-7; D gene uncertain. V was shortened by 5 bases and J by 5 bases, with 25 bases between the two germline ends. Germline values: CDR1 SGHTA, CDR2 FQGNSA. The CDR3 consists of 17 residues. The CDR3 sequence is CASSLRAQARLSNEQYF. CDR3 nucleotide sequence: TGTGCCAGCAGCCTTAGAGCCCAGGCGCGCCTATCCAACGAGCAGTACTTC.

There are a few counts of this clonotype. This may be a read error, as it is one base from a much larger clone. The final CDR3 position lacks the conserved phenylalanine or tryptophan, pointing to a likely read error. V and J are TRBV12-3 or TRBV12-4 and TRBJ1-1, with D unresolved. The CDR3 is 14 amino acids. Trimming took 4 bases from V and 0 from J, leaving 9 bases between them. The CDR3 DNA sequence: TGTGCCAGCAGTTGGGCGTTCATGAACACTGAAGCTTTCTCT. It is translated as CASSWAFMNTEAFS.

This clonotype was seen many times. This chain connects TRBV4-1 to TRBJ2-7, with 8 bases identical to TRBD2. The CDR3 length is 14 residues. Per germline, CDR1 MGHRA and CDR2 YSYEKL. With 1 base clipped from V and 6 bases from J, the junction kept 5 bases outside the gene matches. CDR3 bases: TGCGCCAGCAGCCAAGCGGGAGGGCCCATCGAGCAGTACTTC. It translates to CASSQAGGPIEQYF.

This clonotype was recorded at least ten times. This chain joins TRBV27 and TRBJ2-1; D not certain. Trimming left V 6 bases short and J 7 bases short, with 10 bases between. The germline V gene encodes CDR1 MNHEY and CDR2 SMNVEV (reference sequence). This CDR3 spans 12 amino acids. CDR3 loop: CASSLDPNEQFF. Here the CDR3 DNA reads TGTGCCAGCAGCCTAGACCCGAATGAGCAGTTCTTC.

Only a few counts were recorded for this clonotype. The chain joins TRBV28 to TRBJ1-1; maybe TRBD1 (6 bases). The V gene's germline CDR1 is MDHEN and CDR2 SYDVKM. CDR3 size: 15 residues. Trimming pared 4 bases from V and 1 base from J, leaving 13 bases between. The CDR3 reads CASSSLQGWNTEAFF. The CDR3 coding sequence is TGTGCCAGCAGTTCGCTACAGGGTTGGAACACTGAAGCTTTCTTT. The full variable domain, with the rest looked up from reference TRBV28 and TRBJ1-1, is DVKVTQSSRYLVKRTGEKVFLECVQDMDHENMFWYRQDPGLGLRLIYFSYDVKMKEKGDIPEGYSVSREKKERFSLILESASTNQTSMYLCASSSLQGWNTEAFFGQGTRLTVV.

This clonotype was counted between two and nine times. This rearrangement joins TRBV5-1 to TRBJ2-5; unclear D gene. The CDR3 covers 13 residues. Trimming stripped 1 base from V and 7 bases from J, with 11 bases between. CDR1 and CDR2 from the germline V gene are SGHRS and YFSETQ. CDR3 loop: CASSLKELGTQYF. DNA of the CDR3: TGCGCCAGCAGCTTGAAGGAGTTGGGGACCCAGTACTTC.

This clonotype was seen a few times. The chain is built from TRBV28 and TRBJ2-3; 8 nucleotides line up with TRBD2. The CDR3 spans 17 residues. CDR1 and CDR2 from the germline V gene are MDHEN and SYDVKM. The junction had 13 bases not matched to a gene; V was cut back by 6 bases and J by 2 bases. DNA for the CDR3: TGTGCCAGCAGCCCCCGTGGGGTAGCGGGGCCCACAGATACGCAGTATTTT. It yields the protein CASSPRGVAGPTDTQYF.

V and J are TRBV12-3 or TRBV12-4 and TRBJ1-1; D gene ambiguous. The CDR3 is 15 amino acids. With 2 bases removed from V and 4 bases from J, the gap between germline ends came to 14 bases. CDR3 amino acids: CASSLTRQVGTEAFF. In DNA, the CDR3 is TGTGCCAGCAGTTTAACCCGTCAGGTTGGCACTGAAGCTTTCTTT.

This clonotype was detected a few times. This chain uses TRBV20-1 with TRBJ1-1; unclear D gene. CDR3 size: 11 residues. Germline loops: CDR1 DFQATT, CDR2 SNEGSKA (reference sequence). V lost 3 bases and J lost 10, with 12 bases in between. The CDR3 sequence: CSASSNAIAFF. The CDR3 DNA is TGCAGTGCTAGTAGTAATGCAATAGCTTTCTTT.

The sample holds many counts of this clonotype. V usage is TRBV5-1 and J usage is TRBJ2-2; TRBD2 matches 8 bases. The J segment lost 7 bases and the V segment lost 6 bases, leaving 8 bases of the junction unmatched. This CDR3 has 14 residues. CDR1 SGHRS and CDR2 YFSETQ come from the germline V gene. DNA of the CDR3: TGCGCCAGCAACCCGGGAGGGGAGGACGGGGAGCTGTTTTTT. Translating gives CASNPGGEDGELFF.

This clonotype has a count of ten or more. CDR3 DNA sequence: TGTGCCAGCAGCCAAAGCACAGAGAACACTGAAGCTTTCTTT. Its translation: CASSQSTENTEAFF. The chain links TRBV3-1 to TRBJ1-1; D is ambiguous. V dropped 2 bases and J dropped 1 base, with 8 bases sitting between them. Per the germline V gene, CDR1 is LGHDT and CDR2 is YNNKEL (reference sequence). This CDR3 has 14 amino acids.

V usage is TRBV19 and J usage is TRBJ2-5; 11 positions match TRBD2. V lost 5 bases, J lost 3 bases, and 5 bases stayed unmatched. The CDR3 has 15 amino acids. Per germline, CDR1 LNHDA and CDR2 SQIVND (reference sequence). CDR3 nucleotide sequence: TGTGCCAGTAGTCGTCCGGGACTAGCGGAAGAGACCCAGTACTTC. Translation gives CASSRPGLAEETQYF.

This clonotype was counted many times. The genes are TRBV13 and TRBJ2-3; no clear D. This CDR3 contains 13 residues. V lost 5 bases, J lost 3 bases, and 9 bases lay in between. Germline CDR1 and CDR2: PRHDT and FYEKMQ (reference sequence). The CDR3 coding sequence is TGTGCCAGCAGCGTCGGCACTACAGATACGCAGTATTTT. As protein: CASSVGTTDTQYF.

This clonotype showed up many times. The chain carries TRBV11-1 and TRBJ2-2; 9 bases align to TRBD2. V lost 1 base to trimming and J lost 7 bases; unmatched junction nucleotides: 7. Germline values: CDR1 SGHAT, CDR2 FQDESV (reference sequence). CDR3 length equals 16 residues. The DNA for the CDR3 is TGTGCCAGCAGCTTAGTACGGACTAGCGACCTCGGGGAGCTGTTTTTT. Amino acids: CASSLVRTSDLGELFF.

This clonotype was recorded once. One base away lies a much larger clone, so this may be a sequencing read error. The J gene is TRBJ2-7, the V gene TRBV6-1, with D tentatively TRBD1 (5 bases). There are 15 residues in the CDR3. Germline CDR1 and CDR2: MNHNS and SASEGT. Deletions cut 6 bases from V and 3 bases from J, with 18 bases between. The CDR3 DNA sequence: TGTGCCAGCAGCCCCTCAAGGGGCCGGTTCTACGAGCAGTACTTC. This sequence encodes CASSPSRGRFYEQYF.

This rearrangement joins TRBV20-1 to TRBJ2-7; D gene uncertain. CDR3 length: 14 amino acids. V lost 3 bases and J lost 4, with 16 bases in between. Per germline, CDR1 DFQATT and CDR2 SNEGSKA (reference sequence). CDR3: CSARGSGVFYEQYF. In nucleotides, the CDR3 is TGCAGTGCTAGGGGTAGTGGGGTTTTTTACGAGCAGTACTTC.

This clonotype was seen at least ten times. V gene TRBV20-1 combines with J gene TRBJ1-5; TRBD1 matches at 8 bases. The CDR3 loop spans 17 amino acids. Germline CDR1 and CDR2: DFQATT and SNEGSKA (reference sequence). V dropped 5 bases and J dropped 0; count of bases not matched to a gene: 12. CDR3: CSAGITGGEYSNQPQHF. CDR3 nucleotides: TGCAGTGCTGGAATAACAGGGGGGGAATATAGCAATCAGCCCCAGCATTTT.

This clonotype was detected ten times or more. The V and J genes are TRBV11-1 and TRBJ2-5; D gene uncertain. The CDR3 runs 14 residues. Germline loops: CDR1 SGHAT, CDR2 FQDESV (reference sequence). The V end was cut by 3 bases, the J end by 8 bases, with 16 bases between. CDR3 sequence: CASSFTRIDPTQYF. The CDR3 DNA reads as TGTGCCAGCAGCTTCACCCGGATAGACCCAACCCAGTACTTC.

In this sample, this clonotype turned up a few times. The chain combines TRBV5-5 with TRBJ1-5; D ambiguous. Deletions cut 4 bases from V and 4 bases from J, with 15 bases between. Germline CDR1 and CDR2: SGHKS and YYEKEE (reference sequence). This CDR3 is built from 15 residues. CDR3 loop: CASSEDPTSNQPQHF. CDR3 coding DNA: TGTGCCAGCAGCGAGGACCCCACGTCGAATCAGCCCCAGCATTTT.

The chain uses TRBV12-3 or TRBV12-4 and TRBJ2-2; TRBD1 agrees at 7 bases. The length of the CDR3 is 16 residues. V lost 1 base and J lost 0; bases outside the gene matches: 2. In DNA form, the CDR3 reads TGTGCCAGCAGTTTAGTACAGGGGTCGAACACCGGGGAGCTGTTTTTT. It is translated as CASSLVQGSNTGELFF.

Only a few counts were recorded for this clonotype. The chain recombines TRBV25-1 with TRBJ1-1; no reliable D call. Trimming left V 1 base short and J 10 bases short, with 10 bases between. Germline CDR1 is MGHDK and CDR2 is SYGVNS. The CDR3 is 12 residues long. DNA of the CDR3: TGTGCCAGCAGTGAATGGGGTAAGGTAGCTTTCTTT. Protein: CASSEWGKVAFF.

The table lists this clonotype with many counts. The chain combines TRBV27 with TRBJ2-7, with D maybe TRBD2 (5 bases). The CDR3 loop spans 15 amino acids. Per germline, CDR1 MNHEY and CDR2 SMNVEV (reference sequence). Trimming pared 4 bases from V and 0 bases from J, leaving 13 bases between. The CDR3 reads CASSSPSLSSYEQYF. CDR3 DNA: TGTGCCAGCAGTTCCCCTAGCCTCTCCTCCTACGAGCAGTACTTC.

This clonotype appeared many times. The CDR3 reads CASSRRDVGYNEQFF. CDR3 nucleotide sequence: TGTGCCAGCAGTAGACGGGACGTAGGATACAATGAGCAGTTCTTC. The chain couples TRBV6-1 to TRBJ2-1; the D gene could be TRBD1 or TRBD2 (5 bases each). Germline CDR1 reads MNHNS; CDR2 reads SASEGT. The CDR3 is 15 amino acids. The ends were cut back, 5 bases at V and 4 bases at J, with 15 bases in the middle.

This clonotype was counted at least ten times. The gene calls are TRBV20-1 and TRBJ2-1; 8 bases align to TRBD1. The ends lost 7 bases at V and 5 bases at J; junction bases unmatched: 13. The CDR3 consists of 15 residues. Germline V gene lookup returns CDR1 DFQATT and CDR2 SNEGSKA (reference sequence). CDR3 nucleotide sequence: TGCAGTGTGGACCCCGGGACAGGAGTTAACAATGAGCAGTTCTTC. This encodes CSVDPGTGVNNEQFF.

The CDR3: CASSQGVETQYF. CDR3 in DNA: TGTGCCAGTAGTCAAGGGGTAGAGACCCAGTACTTC. This chain links TRBV19 with TRBJ2-5; TRBD1 is a possible D gene (5 bases). Trimming removed 5 bases from V and 4 bases from J, with 8 bases in between. CDR3 length equals 12 residues. CDR1 is LNHDA and CDR2 is SQIVND in the germline V gene (reference sequence).

The CDR3 DNA is TGTGCCAGCACCCAAGAAGGGGGGTACACTGAAGCTTTCTTT. Its translation: CASTQEGGYTEAFF. The chain couples TRBV7-9 to TRBJ1-1; D may be TRBD1 (6 bases). Germline lookup yields CDR1 SEHNR and CDR2 FQNEAQ (reference sequence). The V gene lost 7 bases and the J gene lost 3 bases, with 15 bases spanning the gap. The CDR3 sequence is 14 residues long.

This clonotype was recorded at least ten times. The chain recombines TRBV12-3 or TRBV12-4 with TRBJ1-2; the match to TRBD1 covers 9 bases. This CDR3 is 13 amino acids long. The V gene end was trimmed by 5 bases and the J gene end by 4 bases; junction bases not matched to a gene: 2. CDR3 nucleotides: TGTGCCAGCAGTCCGGACAGGGGCTATGGCTACACCTTC. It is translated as CASSPDRGYGYTF.

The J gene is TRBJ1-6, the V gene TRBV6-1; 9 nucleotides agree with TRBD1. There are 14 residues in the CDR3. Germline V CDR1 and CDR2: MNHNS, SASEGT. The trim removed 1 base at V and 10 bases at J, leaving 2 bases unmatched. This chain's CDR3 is CASSEGTGVSPLHF. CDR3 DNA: TGTGCCAGCAGTGAAGGGACAGGGGTGTCACCCCTCCACTTT.

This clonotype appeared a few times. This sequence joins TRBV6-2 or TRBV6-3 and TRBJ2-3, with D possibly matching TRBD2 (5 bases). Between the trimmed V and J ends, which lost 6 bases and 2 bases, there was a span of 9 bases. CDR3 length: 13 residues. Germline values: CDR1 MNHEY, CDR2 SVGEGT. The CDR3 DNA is TGTGCCAGCAGGAGCGGTGTCACAGATACGCAGTATTTT. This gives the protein CASRSGVTDTQYF.